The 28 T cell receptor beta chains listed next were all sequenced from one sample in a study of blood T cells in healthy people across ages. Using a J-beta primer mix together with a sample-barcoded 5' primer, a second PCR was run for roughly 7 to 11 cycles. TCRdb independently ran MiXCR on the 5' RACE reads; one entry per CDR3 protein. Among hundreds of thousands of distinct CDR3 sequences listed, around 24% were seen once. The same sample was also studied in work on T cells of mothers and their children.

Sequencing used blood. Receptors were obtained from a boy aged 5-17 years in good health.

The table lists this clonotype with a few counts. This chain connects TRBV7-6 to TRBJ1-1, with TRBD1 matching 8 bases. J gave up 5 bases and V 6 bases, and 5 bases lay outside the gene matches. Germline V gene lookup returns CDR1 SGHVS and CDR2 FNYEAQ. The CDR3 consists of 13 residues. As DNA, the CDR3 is TGTGCCAGCAGGGGCTGGACAGGGACTGAAGCTTTCTTT. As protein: CASRGWTGTEAFF.

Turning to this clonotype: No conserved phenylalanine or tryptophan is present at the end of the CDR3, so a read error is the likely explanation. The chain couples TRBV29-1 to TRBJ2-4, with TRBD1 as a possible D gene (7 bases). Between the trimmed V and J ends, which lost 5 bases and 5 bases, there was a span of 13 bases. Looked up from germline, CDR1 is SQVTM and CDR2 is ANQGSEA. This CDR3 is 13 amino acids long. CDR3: CSVTRRGENIQYL. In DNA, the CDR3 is TGCAGCGTTACTCGCAGGGGGGAAAACATTCAGTACCTC.

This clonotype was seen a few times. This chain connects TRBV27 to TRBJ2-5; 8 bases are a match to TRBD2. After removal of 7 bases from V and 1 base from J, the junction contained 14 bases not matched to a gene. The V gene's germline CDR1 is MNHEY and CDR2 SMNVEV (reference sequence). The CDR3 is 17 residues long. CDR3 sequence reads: CASNQRGGRAPQETQYF. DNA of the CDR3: TGTGCCAGCAATCAACGGGGGGGGCGAGCGCCCCAAGAGACCCAGTACTTC.

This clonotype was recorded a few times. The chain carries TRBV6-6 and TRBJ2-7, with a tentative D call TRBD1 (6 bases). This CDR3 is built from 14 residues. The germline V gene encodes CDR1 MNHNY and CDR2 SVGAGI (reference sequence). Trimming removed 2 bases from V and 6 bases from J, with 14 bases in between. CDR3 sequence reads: CASSYPGETGEQYF. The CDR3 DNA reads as TGTGCCAGCAGTTACCCGGGTGAGACAGGCGAGCAGTACTTC.

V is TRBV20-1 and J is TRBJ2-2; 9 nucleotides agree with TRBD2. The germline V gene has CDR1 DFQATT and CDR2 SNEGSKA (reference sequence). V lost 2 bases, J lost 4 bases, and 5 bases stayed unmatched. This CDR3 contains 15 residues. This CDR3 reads CSARIAGAVTGELFF. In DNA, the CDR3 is TGCAGTGCTAGAATAGCGGGAGCAGTCACCGGGGAGCTGTTTTTT.

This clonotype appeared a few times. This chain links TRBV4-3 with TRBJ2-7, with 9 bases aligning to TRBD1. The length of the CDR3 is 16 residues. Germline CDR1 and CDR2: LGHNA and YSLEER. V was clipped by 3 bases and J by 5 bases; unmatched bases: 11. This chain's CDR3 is CASSHKQGARIHEQYF. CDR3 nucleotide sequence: TGCGCCAGCAGCCATAAACAGGGGGCTCGGATCCACGAGCAGTACTTC.

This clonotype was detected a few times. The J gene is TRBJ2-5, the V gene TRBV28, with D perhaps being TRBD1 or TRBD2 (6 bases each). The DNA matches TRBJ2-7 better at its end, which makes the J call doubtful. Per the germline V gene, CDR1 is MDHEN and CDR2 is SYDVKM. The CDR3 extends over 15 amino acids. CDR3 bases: TGTGCCAGCAGTCAAGGGGGGACAACCACCTACGAGCAGTACTTC. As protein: CASSQGGTTTYEQYF.

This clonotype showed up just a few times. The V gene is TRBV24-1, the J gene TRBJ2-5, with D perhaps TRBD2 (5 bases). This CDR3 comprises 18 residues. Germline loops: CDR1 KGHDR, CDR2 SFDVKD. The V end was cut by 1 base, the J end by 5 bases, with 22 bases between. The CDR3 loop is CATSDFYAGGERAETQYF. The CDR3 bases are TGTGCCACCAGTGATTTTTACGCAGGAGGTGAACGAGCGGAGACCCAGTACTTC.

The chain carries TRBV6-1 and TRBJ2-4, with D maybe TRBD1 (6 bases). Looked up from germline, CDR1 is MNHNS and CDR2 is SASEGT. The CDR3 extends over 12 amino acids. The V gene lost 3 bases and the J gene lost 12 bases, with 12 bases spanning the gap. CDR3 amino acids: CASSEGAGSQYF. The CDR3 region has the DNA TGTGCCAGCAGTGAGGGGGCAGGGTCTCAGTACTTC.

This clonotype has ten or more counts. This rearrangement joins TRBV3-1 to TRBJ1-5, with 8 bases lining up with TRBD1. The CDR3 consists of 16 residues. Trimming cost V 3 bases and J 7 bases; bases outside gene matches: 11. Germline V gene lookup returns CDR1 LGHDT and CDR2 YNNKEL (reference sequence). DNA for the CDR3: TGTGCCAGCAGCCATTCCGGACAGGGCTTATTCCAGCCCCAGCATTTT. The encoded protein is CASSHSGQGLFQPQHF.

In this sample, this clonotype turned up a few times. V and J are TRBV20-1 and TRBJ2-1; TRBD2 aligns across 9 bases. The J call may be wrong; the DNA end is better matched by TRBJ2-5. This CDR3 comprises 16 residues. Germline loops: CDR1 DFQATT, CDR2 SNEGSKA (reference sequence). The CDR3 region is CSAPLSGTSFGETQYF. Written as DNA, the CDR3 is TGCAGTGCTCCCCTATCGGGGACTAGCTTTGGAGAGACCCAGTACTTC.

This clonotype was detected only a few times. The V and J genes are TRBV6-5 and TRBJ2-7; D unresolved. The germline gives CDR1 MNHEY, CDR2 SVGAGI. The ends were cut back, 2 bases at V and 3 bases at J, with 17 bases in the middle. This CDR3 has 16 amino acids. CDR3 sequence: CASSYLRQGTIYEQYF. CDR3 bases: TGTGCCAGCAGTTACCTACGACAAGGAACGATCTACGAGCAGTACTTC.

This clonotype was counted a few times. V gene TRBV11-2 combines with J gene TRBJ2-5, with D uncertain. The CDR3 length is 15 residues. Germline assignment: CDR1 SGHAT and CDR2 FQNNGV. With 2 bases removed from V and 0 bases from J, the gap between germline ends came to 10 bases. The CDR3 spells CASSLSTTYQETQYF. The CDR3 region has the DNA TGTGCCAGCAGCTTATCTACCACATACCAAGAGACCCAGTACTTC.

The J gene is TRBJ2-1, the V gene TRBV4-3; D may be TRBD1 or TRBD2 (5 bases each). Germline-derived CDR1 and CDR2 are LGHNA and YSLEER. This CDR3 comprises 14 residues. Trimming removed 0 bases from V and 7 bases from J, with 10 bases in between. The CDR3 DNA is TGCGCCAGCAGCCAAGATGGGGGAGTTAATGAGCAGTTCTTC. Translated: CASSQDGGVNEQFF.

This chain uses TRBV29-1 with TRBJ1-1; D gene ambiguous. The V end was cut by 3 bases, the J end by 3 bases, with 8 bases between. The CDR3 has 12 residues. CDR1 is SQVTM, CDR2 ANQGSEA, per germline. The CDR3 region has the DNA TGCAGCGTTGATGAATTGTACACTGAAGCTTTCTTT. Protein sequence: CSVDELYTEAFF.

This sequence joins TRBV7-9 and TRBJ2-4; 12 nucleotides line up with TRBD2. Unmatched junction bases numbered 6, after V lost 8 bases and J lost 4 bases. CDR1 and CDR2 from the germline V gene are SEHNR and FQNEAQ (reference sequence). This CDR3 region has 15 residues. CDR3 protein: CASELAGGEKNIQYF. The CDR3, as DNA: TGTGCCAGCGAACTAGCGGGAGGAGAGAAAAACATTCAGTACTTC.

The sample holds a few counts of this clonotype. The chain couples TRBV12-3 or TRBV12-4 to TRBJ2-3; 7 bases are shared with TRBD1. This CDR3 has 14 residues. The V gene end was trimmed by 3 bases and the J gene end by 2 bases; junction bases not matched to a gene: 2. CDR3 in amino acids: CASSFGQVTDTQYF. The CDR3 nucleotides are TGTGCCAGCAGTTTTGGACAGGTCACAGATACGCAGTATTTT.

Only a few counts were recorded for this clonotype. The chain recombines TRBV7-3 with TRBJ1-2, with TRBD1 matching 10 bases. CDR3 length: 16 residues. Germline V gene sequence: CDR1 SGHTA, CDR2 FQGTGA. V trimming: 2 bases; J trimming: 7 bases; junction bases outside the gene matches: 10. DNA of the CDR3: TGTGCCAGCAGCTTATCTCCGGGACAGGGGCTTTCTGGCTACACCTTC. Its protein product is CASSLSPGQGLSGYTF.

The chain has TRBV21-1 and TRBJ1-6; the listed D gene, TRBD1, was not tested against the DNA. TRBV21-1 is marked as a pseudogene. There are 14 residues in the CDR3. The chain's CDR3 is CASSRWQDPGRCHF. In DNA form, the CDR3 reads TGTGCCAGCAGTCGCTGGCAGGACCCCGGGCGCTGCCACTTT.

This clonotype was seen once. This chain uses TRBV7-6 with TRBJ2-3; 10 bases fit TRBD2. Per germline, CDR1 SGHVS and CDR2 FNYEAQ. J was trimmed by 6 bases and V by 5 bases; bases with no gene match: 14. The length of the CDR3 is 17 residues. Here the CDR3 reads CASSRTSGMGFTDTQYF. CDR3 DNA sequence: TGTGCCAGCAGCCGTACTAGCGGGATGGGGTTTACGGATACGCAGTATTTT.

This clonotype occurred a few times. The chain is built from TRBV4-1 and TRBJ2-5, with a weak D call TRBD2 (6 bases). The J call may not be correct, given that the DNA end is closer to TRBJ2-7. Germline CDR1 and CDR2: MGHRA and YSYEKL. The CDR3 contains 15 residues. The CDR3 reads CASSQVQLAAYEQYF. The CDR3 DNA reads TGCGCCAGCAGCCAAGTTCAGTTAGCGGCCTACGAGCAGTACTTC.

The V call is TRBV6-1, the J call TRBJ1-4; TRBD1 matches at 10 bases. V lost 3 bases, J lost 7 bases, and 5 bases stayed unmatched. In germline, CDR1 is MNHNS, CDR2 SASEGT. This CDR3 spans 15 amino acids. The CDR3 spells CASSDQTGGTEKLFF. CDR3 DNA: TGTGCCAGCAGTGATCAGACAGGGGGCACTGAAAAACTGTTTTTT.

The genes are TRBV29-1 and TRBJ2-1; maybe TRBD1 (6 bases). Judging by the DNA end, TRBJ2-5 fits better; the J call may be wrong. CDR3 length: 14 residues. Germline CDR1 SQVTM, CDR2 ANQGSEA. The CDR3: CSVEDRTGSETQYF. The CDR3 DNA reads TGCAGCGTTGAAGATCGTACAGGGTCTGAGACCCAGTACTTC.

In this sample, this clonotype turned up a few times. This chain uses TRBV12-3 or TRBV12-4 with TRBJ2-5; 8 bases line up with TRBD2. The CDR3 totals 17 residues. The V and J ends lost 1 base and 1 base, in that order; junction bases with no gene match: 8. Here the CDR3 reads CASSLVVTSETQETQYF. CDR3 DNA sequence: TGTGCCAGCAGTTTAGTGGTGACTAGCGAGACCCAAGAGACCCAGTACTTC.

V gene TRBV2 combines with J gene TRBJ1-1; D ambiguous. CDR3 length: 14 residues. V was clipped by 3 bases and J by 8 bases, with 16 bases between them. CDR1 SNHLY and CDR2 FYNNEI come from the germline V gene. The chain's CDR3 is CASSDMAGYPEAFF. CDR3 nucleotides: TGTGCCAGCAGTGATATGGCAGGCTATCCCGAAGCTTTCTTT.

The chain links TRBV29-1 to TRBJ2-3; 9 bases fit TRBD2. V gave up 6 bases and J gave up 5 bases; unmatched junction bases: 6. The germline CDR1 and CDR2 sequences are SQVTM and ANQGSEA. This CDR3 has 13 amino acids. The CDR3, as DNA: TGCAGCGTCGGACTAGCGAGGGAAGATACGCAGTATTTT. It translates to CSVGLAREDTQYF.

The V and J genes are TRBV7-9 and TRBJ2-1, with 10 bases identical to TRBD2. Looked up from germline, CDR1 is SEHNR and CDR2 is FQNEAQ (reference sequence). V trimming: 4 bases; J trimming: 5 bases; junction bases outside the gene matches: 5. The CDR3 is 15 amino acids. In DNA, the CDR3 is TGTGCCAGCAGCTCTACTAGCGGGGCTAACAATGAGCAGTTCTTC. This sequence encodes CASSSTSGANNEQFF. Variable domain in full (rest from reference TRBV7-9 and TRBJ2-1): DTGVSQNPRHKITKRGQNVTFRCDPISEHNRLYWYRQTLGQGPEFLTYFQNEAQLEKSRLLSDRFSAERPKGSFSTLEIQRTEQGDSAMYLCASSSTSGANNEQFFGPGTRLTVL.

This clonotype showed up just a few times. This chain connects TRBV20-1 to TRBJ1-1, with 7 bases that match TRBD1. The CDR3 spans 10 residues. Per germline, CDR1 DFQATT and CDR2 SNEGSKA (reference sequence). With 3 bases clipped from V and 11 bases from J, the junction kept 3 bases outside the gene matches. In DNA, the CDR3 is TGCAGTGCTAGTGACAGGGAGGCTTTCTTT. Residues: CSASDREAFF.